This T cell receptor beta chain derives from a study of metastatic and nonmetastatic thyroid tumors. TCRdb re-clonotyped the PCR reads via MiXCR. Of some 17,000 clones listed, approximately 27% are singletons. Thyroid surgery was performed in patients who had received no treatment beforehand. V shed 1 base, J shed 11 bases, and the junction held 14 bases outside the gene matches. This CDR3 comprises 18 residues. Germline CDR1 is MDHEN and CDR2 is SYDVKM. The rearrangement uses TRBV28 and TRBJ2-2; TRBD1 agrees at 12 bases. Sample: tumor tissue. The receptor comes from a female donor with papillary thyroid cancer or a benign thyroid nodule (not recorded which). Some clones in this sample may be carry-over from other donors' samples. CDR3 nucleotide sequence: TGTGCCAGCAGTTTATCCGGGACAGGGGGCTTCGACACCTGTGAGCTGTTTTTT. Translating it yields CASSLSGTGGFDTCELFF.